This T cell receptor beta chain was captured in a study of T cells after yellow fever vaccination. Study conclusions and caveats: Reappearance after the booster was observed for most primary-vaccination clones (about 97% CD4, about 86% CD8).

This clonotype has at least ten counts. Its antigen is not identified. UMIs were added to TCR cDNA along with a universal primer site when it was made by 5'RACE template switching. MiXCR was run by TCRdb on the 5' RACE reads, yielding one entry per CDR3 protein. The table has more than 300,000 distinct CDR3 sequences, approximately 4% seen once. The clonotype originates from a man aged 18 to 30 who received the YFV17D yellow fever vaccine. Sequenced material: PBMCs, taken 15 days after the yellow fever booster vaccination.

CDR3 coding DNA: TGTGCCAGCAGCGTCGGAGGCGGGACCGGGGAGCTGTTTTTT. It is translated as CASSVGGGTGELFF. This rearrangement joins TRBV9 to TRBJ2-2, with D possibly being TRBD2 (5 bases). Trimming took off 2 bases at V and 5 bases at J, with 10 bases between the two ends. The CDR3 spans 14 residues. Germline CDR1 and CDR2: SGDLS and YYNGEE. The entire variable domain, with the rest obtained from reference TRBV9 and TRBJ2-2, is as follows: DSGVTQTPKHLITATGQRVTLRCSPRSGDLSVYWYQQSLDQGLQFLIQYYNGEERAKGNILERFSAQQFPDLHSELNLSSLELGDSALYFCASSVGGGTGELFFGEGSRLTVL.